This TCR beta chain derives from a study of T cells after yellow fever vaccination. Study information: Any fraction with a low cell number was prepared using SMART-Seq v4 Ultra Low Input. Regarding the study as a whole: Abundant bulk-derived clonotypes could contaminate FACS-sorted repertoires. A large majority of primary-vaccination clones showed up again after the booster (around 95% CD4, almost 90% CD8).

This clonotype was seen only a few times. Antigen: not known. Production of TCR cDNA was by 5'RACE template switching, which also added a universal primer site and UMIs. TCRdb ran MiXCR on the 5' RACE reads and lists one entry per CDR3 protein. The sample consists of roughly 500,000 distinct CDR3 sequences, approximately 21% of them appearing once. This receptor was taken from a man younger than 45 who received the YFV17D yellow fever vaccine. The sequenced sample was PBMCs, obtained 15 days after the yellow fever booster vaccination.

The CDR3 spells CASSFSGIGELFF. In DNA, the CDR3 is TGTGCCAGCAGTTTTTCCGGGATCGGGGAGCTGTTTTTT. The gene calls are TRBV12-3 or TRBV12-4 and TRBJ2-2; possibly TRBD2 for D (5 bases). Trimming stripped 3 bases from V and 7 bases from J, with 9 bases between. This CDR3 spans 13 amino acids.